The 5 T cell receptor beta chains below all came from one sample that was sequenced in a study of blood T cell repertoires in COVID-19. TCRdb's table, derived via immunoSEQ multiplex PCR, lists solely in-frame clones and lacks some. Of 180,000 or so clones in the sample, around 85% are singletons; the top ten hold roughly 8.2%. Sequenced material: peripheral blood. The source is a man aged 60 to 75 with acute or convalescent COVID-19.

The chain is built from TRBV19 and TRBJ2-7; 8 nucleotides align to TRBD1. The V gene end was trimmed by 9 bases and the J gene end by 5 bases; junction bases not matched to a gene: 6. The CDR3 is made up of 12 amino acids. Germline V gene lookup returns CDR1 LNHDA and CDR2 SQIVND (reference sequence). The CDR3 is CASQDRGHEQYF. DNA of the CDR3: TGTGCCAGCCAAGACAGGGGCCACGAGCAGTACTTC.

V gene TRBV7-2 combines with J gene TRBJ2-1; D ambiguous. From germline, CDR1 is SGHTA and CDR2 FQGNSA. V lost 9 bases and J lost 8, with 26 bases in between. This CDR3 has 16 residues. The CDR3 DNA is TGTGCCAGTTCTCCCCCTGGGCTTCCCCCGGCCCATGAGCAGTTCTTC. Translated: CASSPPGLPPAHEQFF.

The genes are TRBV15 and TRBJ2-7; 9 bases map to TRBD2. V shed 1 base and J 4 bases; nucleotides not matched to a gene: 5. Looked up from germline, CDR1 is LNHNV and CDR2 is YYDKDF (reference sequence). CDR3 size: 15 residues. CDR3 in DNA: TGTGCCACCAGCAGAGTTAGCGGGAGACCTTACGAGCAGTACTTC. This translates into CATSRVSGRPYEQYF. The full variable domain, rest sourced from reference TRBV15 and TRBJ2-7, is DAMVIQNPRYQVTQFGKPVTLSCSQTLNHNVMYWYQQKSSQAPKLLFHYYDKDFNNEADTPDNFQSRRPNTSFCFLDIRSPGLGDTAMYLCATSRVSGRPYEQYFGPGTRLTVT.

The chain joins TRBV19 to TRBJ2-2, with TRBD1 matching 7 bases. CDR3 length: 12 amino acids. The trim removed 9 bases at V and 5 bases at J, leaving 3 bases unmatched. CDR1 is LNHDA, CDR2 SQIVND, per germline (reference sequence). This chain's CDR3 is CARHRGTGELFF. The CDR3 DNA reads TGTGCCAGACACAGGGGAACCGGGGAGCTGTTTTTT.

The CDR3 protein is CASSPGIAYGYTF. The CDR3 bases are TGTGCCAGCAGCCCAGGGATAGCCTATGGCTACACCTTC. The chain combines TRBV28 with TRBJ1-2; D possibly corresponds to TRBD1 (5 bases). The CDR3 consists of 13 residues. Germline-derived CDR1 and CDR2 are MDHEN and SYDVKM. Between the trimmed V and J ends, which lost 6 bases and 4 bases, there was a span of 12 bases.